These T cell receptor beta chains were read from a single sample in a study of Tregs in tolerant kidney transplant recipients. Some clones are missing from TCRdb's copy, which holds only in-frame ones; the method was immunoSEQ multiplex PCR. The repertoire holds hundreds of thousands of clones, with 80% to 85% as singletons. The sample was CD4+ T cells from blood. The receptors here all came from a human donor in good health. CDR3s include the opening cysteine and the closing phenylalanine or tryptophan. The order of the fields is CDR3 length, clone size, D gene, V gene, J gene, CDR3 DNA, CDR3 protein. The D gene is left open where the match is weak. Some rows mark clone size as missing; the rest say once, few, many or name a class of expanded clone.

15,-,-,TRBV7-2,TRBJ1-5,TGTGCCAGCAGCTTAGGGGGGATTAGGAATCAGCCCCAGCATTTT,CASSLGGIRNQPQHF
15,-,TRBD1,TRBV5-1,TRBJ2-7,TGCGCCAGCAGCTTGGGACAGGGGGCACTCCACGAGCAGTACTTC,CASSLGQGALHEQYF
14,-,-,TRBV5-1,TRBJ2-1,TGCGCCAGCAACCCGGGTAACACCTACAATGAGCAGTTCTTC,CASNPGNTYNEQFF
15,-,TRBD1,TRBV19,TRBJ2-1,TGTGCCAGTAGTAAAATTTGGACAGGGGCTAATGAGCAGTTCTTC,CASSKIWTGANEQFF
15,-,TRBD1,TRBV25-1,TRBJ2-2,TGTGCCAGCGTCAGGGGGCAGGAGGTCACCGGGGAGCTGTTTTTT,CASVRGQEVTGELFF
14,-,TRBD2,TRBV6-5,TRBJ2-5,TGTGCCAGCAACCCCTCGACTAGCGGGACAACCCAGTACTTC,CASNPSTSGTTQYF
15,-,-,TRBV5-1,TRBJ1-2,TGCGCCAGCAGCTTCACACAGGGCGACGGGGATGGCTACACCTTC,CASSFTQGDGDGYTF
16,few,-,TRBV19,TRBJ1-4,TGTGCCAGTAGTGCCCTCCGGAGGCTAGTTAATGAAAAACTGTTTTTT,CASSALRRLVNEKLFF
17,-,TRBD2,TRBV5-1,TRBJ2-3,TGCGCCAGCAGCTTGACCCCTAGCGGGAGAAGCCCAGATACGCAGTATTTT,CASSLTPSGRSPDTQYF
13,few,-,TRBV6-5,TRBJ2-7,TGTGCCAGCAGTGATGCTGGTAGGTACGAGCAGTACTTC,CASSDAGRYEQYF
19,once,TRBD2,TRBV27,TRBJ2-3,TGTGCCAGCAGTTTCGGACTAGCGGGGGGGCTAGGGTACACAGATACGCAGTATTTT,CASSFGLAGGLGYTDTQYF
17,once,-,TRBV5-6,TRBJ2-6,TGTGCCAGCAGCTTGAGGGGGACTCACTCTGGGGCCAACGTCCTGACTTTC,CASSLRGTHSGANVLTF
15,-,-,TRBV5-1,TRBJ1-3,TGCGCCACCAAATACGGGGTCCTCTCTGGAAACACCATATATTTT,CATKYGVLSGNTIYF
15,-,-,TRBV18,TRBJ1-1,TGTGCCAGCTCAACCAATTCGGGGGAAAACACTGAAGCTTTCTTT,CASSTNSGENTEAFF
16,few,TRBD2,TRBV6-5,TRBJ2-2,TGTGCCAGCAGTTACGGGAGCGGGAGTAGCACCGGGGAGCTGTTTTTT,CASSYGSGSSTGELFF
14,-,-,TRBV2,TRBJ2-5,TGTGCCAGCAGTAGTCAGCAGGGTAGTGAGACCCAGTACTTC,CASSSQQGSETQYF
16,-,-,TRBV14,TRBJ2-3,TGTGCCAGCAGCGAGAAAGTATCTGTATGGGCAGATACGCAGTATTTT,CASSEKVSVWADTQYF
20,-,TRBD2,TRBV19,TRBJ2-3,TGTGCCAGTAGTATAGATAGGTCGGCTAGCGGGGGGGCCCGCACAGATACGCAGTATTTT,CASSIDRSASGGARTDTQYF
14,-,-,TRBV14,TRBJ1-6,TGTGCCAGCAGCCAATTACAGGAGAATTCACCCCTCCACTTT,CASSQLQENSPLHF
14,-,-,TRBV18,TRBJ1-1,TGTGCCAGCTCACCGGCACAGCGCCCGACTGAAGCTTTCTTT,CASSPAQRPTEAFF
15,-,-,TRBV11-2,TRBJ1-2,TGTGCCAGCAGCCACTTAGCCAGGGGAGGCTATGGCTACACCTTC,CASSHLARGGYGYTF
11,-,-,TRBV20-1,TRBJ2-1,TGCAGTGCCCGTTCTTCCAATGAGCAGTTCTTC,CSARSSNEQFF
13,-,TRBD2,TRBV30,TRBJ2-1,TGTGCCGAGAGCGGGGGGCCATACAATGAGCAGTTCTTC,CAESGGPYNEQFF
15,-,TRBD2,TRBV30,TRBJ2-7,TGTGCCTGGAGTGAAAAACTAGCGGGGAGCTACGAGCAGTACTTC,CAWSEKLAGSYEQYF
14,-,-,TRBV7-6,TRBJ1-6,TGTGCCAGCAGCTTATCGGGCGATAATTCACCCCTCCACTTT,CASSLSGDNSPLHF
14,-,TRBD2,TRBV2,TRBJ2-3,TGTGCCAGTGAGGGACTAGCGGGGGCAGATACGCAGTATTTT,CASEGLAGADTQYF
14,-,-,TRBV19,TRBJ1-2,TGTGCCAGTAGCCTGGGACGGGGTGGCTATGGCTACACCTTC,CASSLGRGGYGYTF
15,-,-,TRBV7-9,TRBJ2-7,TGTGCCAGCAGCCAGGGAAGGGTGGGCTCCTACGAGCAGTACTTC,CASSQGRVGSYEQYF
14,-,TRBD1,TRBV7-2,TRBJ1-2,TGTGCCAGCAGCTTAGCGCCAGGGGGCTATGGCTACACCTTC,CASSLAPGGYGYTF
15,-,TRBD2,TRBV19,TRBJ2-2,TGTGCCAGTGCCCAGTGGCTAGCGGGACCCGGGGAGCTGTTTTTT,CASAQWLAGPGELFF
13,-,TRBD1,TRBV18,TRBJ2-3,TGTGCCAGCTCACAAGGGACAGGGGGCGAGCAGTATTTT,CASSQGTGGEQYF
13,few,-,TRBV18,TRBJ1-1,TGTGCCAGCTCACCGTCGACGAACACTGAAGCTTTCTTT,CASSPSTNTEAFF
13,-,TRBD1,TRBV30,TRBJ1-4,TGTGCCTGGAGTACAGGGGCTAATGAAAAACTGTTTTTT,CAWSTGANEKLFF
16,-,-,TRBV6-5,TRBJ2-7,TGTGCCAGCAGTTATATAAAGCAGGGGCAACTAAACGAGCAGTACTTC,CASSYIKQGQLNEQYF
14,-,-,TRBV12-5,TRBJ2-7,TGTGCTAACACTTCTAAGAGGTCCTCTAACGAGCAGTACTTC,CANTSKRSSNEQYF
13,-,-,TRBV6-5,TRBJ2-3,TGTGCCAGCACCCGAACAGTCACAGATACGCAGTATTTT,CASTRTVTDTQYF
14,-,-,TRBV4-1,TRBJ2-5,TGCGCCAGCAGCGACCGGGACATCCAAGAGACCCAGTACTTC,CASSDRDIQETQYF
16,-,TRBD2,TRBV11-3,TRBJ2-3,TGTGCCAGCAGCTTAGGACGGCGGGAGGCGACAGATACGCAGTATTTT,CASSLGRREATDTQYF
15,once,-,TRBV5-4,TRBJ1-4,TGTGCCAGCAGCTTGGCCGGGGGGTTTAATGAAAAACTGTTTTTT,CASSLAGGFNEKLFF
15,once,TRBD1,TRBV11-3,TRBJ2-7,TGTGCCAGCAGCTCATCGACAGGGACGGCCTACGAGCAGTACTTC,CASSSSTGTAYEQYF
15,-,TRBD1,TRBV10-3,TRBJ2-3,TGTGCCATCAGTGAGTCCGACAGGGGCACAGATACGCAGTATTTT,CAISESDRGTDTQYF
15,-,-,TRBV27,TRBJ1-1,TGTGCCAGCAGTTCCCCGGCAGGTAGGAACACTGAAGCTTTCTTT,CASSSPAGRNTEAFF
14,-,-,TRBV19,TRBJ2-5,TGTGCCAGTAGTATACGGGGACGGGAAGAGACCCAGTACTTC,CASSIRGREETQYF
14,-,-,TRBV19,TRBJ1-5,TGTGCCAGTAGTATCAGGGGTAGCAATCAGCCCCAGCATTTT,CASSIRGSNQPQHF
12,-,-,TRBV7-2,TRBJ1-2,TGTGCCAGCAAGAAACAGTTTTTGGGCTACACCTTC,CASKKQFLGYTF
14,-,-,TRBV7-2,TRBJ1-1,TGTGCCAGCAGCTTAGAAGGTCAGGGGACTGAAGCTTTCTTT,CASSLEGQGTEAFF
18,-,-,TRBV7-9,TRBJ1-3,TGTGCCAGCAGCTTTAGTGCGGGGCCCACAGGGCTCTCGAACACCATATATTTT,CASSFSAGPTGLSNTIYF